These 6 T cell receptor beta chains were all obtained from the same sample, sequenced in a study of blood T cell repertoires in COVID-19. Assay: immunoSEQ multiplex PCR; the TCRdb copy retains only in-frame clones and omits some. This table holds 300,000 to 400,000 clones, 75% to 90% found once. Material for sequencing was peripheral blood. The source is a woman aged 30 to 39 with COVID-19, enrolled during active disease.

In this sample, this clone turned up once. The chain has TRBV5-4 and TRBJ2-7; 7 bases match TRBD2. Per the germline V gene, CDR1 is SGHNT and CDR2 is YYREEE (reference sequence). With V trimmed by 4 bases and J by 0 bases, 1 base remained unmatched. There are 13 residues in the CDR3. The CDR3 loop is CASSASGSYEQYF. In DNA form, the CDR3 reads TGTGCCAGCAGCGCTAGCGGCTCCTACGAGCAGTACTTC.

Note on this clone: This same CDR3 is encoded by further DNA sequences in the sample. The chain uses TRBV24-1 and TRBJ2-3; 8 bases agree with TRBD1. CDR1 is KGHDR and CDR2 is SFDVKD in the germline V gene. The V and J ends lost 7 bases and 2 bases, in that order; junction bases with no gene match: 4. The CDR3 covers 14 residues. The CDR3 bases are TGTGCCACCAGCGACAGGGGATCCACAGATACGCAGTATTTT. It encodes CATSDRGSTDTQYF.

The chain combines TRBV6-1 with TRBJ2-7; D remains unclear. Germline CDR1 and CDR2: MNHNS and SASEGT. V lost 2 bases to trimming and J lost 5 bases, with 16 bases between them. The CDR3 has 15 residues. The CDR3: CASSEFTVRSDEQYF. As DNA, the CDR3 is TGTGCCAGCAGTGAATTCACAGTTCGGTCGGACGAGCAGTACTTC.

This clone was observed once. The V gene is TRBV25-1, the J gene TRBJ1-1; D is uncertain. The length of the CDR3 is 13 residues. The V gene lost 7 bases and the J gene lost 0 bases, with 9 bases spanning the gap. Germline V gene data show CDR1 as MGHDK and CDR2 as SYGVNS. The CDR3 region is CASTGVMNTEAFF. DNA of the CDR3: TGTGCCAGCACGGGTGTCATGAACACTGAAGCTTTCTTT.

The CDR3 reads CASSQDVSGGQPQHF. In DNA form, the CDR3 reads TGTGCCAGCAGCCAAGACGTTAGTGGGGGCCAGCCCCAGCATTTT. This chain links TRBV3-1 (or the pseudogene TRBV3-2) with TRBJ1-5; possibly TRBD1 for D (6 bases). This CDR3 spans 15 amino acids. V was trimmed by 0 bases and J by 7 bases, leaving 13 bases between them. CDR1 and CDR2 (germline): LGHDT, YNNKEL (reference sequence).

The V and J genes are TRBV3-1 (or the pseudogene TRBV3-2) and TRBJ2-3, with 11 bases fitting TRBD1. The CDR3 runs to 15 residues. The V segment lost 4 bases and the J segment 3 bases; nucleotides outside the gene matches: 3. The germline CDR1 and CDR2 sequences are LGHDT and YNNKEL (reference sequence). The CDR3 is CASSPGQGATDTQYF. The CDR3 DNA sequence: TGTGCCAGCAGCCCCGGACAGGGGGCGACAGATACGCAGTATTTT.